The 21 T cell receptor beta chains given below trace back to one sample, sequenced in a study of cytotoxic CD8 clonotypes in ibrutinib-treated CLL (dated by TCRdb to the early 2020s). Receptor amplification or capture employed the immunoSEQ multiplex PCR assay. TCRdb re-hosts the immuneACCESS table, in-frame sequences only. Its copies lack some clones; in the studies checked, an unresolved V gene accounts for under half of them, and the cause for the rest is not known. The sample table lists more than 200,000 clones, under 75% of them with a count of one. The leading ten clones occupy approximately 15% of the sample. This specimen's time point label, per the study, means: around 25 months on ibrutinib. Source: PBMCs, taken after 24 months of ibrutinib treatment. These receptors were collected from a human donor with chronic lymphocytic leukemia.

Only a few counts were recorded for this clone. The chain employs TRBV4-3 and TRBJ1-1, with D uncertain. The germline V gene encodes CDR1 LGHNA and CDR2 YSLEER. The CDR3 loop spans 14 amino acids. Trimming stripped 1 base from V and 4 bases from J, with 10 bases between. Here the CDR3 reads CASSQAKRGTEAFF. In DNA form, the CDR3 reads TGCGCCAGCAGCCAAGCTAAGCGGGGCACTGAAGCTTTCTTT.

The DNA for the CDR3 is TGCAGCGCAGGGGGACTAGCGGGAGATAATGAGCAGTTCTTC. Translated, it gives CSAGGLAGDNEQFF. The V gene is TRBV29-1, the J gene TRBJ2-1, with 14 bases identical to TRBD2. In germline, CDR1 is SQVTM, CDR2 ANQGSEA. The ends lost 7 bases at V and 7 bases at J; junction bases unmatched: 6. The CDR3 has 14 amino acids.

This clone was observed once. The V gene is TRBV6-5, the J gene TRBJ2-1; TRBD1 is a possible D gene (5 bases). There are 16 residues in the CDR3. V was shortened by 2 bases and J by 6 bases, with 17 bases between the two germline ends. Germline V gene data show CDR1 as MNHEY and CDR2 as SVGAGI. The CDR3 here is CASSYKGRALVNEQFF. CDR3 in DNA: TGTGCCAGCAGTTACAAGGGCAGGGCTCTTGTCAATGAGCAGTTCTTC.

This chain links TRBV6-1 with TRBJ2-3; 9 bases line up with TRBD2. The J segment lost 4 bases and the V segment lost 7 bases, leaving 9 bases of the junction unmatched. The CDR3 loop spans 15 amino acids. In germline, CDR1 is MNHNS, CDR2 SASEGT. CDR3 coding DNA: TGTGCCAGCACCAGCGGGAGGATCATCCCAGATACGCAGTATTTT. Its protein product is CASTSGRIIPDTQYF.

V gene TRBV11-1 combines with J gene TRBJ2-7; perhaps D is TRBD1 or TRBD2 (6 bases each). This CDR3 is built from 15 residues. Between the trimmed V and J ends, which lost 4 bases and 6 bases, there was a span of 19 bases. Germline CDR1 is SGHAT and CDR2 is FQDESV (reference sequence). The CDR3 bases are TGTGCCAGCAGCTCCGGGGGCGGGAATAGGCTCGAGCAGTACTTC. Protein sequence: CASSSGGGNRLEQYF.

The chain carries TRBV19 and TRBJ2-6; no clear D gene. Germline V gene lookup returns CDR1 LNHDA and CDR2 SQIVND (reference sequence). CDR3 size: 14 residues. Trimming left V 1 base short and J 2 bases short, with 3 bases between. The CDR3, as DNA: TGTGCCAGTAGTATAGGGACTGGGGCCAACGTCCTGACTTTC. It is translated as CASSIGTGANVLTF.

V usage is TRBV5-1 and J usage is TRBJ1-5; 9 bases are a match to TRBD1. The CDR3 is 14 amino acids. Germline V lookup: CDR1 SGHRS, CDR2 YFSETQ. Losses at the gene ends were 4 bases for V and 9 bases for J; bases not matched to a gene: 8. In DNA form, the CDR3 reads TGCGCCAGCAGCCCCGGACAGGGGATGACGCCCCAGCATTTT. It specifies CASSPGQGMTPQHF.

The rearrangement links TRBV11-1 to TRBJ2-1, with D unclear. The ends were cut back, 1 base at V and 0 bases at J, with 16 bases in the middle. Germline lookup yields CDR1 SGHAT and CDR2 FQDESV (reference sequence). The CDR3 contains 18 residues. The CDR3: CASSLGLGRSSSYNEQFF. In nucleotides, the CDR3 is TGTGCCAGCAGCTTAGGACTTGGCAGGTCAAGCTCCTACAATGAGCAGTTCTTC.

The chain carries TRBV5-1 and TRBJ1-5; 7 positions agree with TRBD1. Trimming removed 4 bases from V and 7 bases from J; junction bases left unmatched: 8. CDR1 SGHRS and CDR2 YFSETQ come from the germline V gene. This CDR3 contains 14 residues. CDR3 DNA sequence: TGCGCCAGCAGCCCCGGGACAGTGGGACAGCCCCAGCATTTT. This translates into CASSPGTVGQPQHF.

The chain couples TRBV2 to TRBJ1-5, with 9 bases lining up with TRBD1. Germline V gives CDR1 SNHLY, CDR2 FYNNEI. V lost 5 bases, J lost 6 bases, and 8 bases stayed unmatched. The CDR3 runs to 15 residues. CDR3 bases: TGTGCCAGCAGTCCCGGGACAGGGAAAGGTCAGCCCCAGCATTTT. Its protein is CASSPGTGKGQPQHF.

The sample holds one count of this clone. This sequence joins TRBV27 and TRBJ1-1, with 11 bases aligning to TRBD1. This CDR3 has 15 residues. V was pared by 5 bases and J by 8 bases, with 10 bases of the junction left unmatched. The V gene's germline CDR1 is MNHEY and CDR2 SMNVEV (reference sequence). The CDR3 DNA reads TGTGCCAGCAGTACGAGGGGACAGGGGGAATCCGAAGCTTTCTTT. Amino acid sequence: CASSTRGQGESEAFF.

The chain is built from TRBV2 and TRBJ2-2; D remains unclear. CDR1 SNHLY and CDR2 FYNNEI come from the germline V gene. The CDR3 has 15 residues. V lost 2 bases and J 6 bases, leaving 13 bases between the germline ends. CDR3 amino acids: CASSESKAVPGELFF. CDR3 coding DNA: TGTGCCAGCAGTGAATCTAAGGCAGTACCCGGGGAGCTGTTTTTT.

CDR3 bases: TGTGCCAGCAGCTTGGTAGGGGAAGGAAACACCATATATTTT. Its protein product is CASSLVGEGNTIYF. The V call is TRBV5-6, the J call TRBJ1-3; a possible D gene is TRBD1 (5 bases). The CDR3 has 14 amino acids. The V and J ends lost 0 bases and 4 bases respectively, with 8 bases between them. Germline V gene sequence: CDR1 SGHDT, CDR2 YYEEEE.

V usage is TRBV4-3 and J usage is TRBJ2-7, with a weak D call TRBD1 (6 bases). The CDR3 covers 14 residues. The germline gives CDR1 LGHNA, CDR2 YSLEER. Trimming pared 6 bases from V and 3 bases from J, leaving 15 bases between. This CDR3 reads CASSLGATGYEQYF. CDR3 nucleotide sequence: TGCGCCAGCAGTTTGGGGGCCACGGGCTACGAGCAGTACTTC.

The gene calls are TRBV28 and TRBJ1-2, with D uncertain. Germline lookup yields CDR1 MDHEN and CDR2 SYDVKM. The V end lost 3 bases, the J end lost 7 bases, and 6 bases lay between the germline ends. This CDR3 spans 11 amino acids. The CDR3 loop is CASSFRSGYTF. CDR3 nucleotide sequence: TGTGCCAGCAGTTTTCGATCTGGCTACACCTTC.

The CDR3 DNA reads as TGTGCCCGGGACAGGGGCCTTGGCTACACCTTC. Translation: CARDRGLGYTF. This chain joins TRBV6-4 and TRBJ1-2, with 10 bases lining up with TRBD1. This CDR3 is 11 amino acids long. CDR1 is MRHNA, CDR2 SNTAGT, per germline. V gave up 11 bases and J gave up 7 bases; unmatched junction bases: 4.

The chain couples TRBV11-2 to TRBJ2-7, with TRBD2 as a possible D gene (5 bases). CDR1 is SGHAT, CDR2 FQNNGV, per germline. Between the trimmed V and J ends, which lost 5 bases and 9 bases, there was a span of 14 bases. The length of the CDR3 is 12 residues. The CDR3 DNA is TGTGCCAGCAGCGAGGAGGTCGGGCGGCAGTACTTC. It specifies CASSEEVGRQYF.

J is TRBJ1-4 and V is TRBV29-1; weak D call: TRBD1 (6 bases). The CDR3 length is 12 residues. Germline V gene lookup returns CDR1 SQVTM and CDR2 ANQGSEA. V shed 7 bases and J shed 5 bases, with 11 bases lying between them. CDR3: CSAKGGNEKLFF. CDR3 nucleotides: TGCAGCGCTAAGGGGGGAAATGAAAAACTGTTTTTT.

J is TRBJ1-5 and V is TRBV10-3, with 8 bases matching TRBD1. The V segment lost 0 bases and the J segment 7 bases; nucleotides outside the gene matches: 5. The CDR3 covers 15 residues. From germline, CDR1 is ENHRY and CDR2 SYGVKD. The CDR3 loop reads CAISESQGAGQPQHF. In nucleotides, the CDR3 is TGTGCCATCAGTGAGTCCCAGGGGGCAGGACAGCCCCAGCATTTT.

The CDR3 protein is CASSELGQGYTF. CDR3 in DNA: TGTGCCAGCAGTGAATTGGGACAGGGCTACACCTTC. The chain carries TRBV2 and TRBJ1-2; 7 bases are shared with TRBD1. The CDR3 extends over 12 amino acids. Germline CDR1 reads SNHLY; CDR2 reads FYNNEI. The J segment lost 8 bases and the V segment lost 2 bases, leaving 2 bases of the junction unmatched.

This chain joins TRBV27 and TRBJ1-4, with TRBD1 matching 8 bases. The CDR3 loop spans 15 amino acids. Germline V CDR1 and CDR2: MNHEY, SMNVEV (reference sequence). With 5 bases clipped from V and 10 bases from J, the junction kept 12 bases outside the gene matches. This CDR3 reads CASSRETGDEGKLFF. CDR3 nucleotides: TGTGCCAGCAGTCGAGAGACAGGGGATGAAGGAAAACTGTTTTTT.